The subject of this entry is one TCR delta chain. Since a much larger clone is just one base distant, this may be a read error. This same CDR3 is encoded by further DNA sequences in the sample. The data belong to a study of gamma-delta chains in newborns, infants, children. On the study more broadly: Microbial exposure reportedly drives polyclonal innate γδ T cell expansion after birth.

Germline CDR1 is GEAIGNYY and CDR2 is EKD. The CDR3 is 18 amino acids. Unmatched junction bases numbered 7, after V lost 3 bases and J lost 0 bases. TCRdb processed the reads again with the CATT caller. Counted here are about 7,000 delta-chain clones, about 0.66% occurring once; the ten biggest clones make up about 14%. This receptor was taken from a child who was a newborn, infant or young child, either healthy, febrile or measles-vaccinated (not recorded which). This chain links TRDV2 with TRDJ3, with TRDD3 identical over 7 bases. Sequenced: blood. The CDR3 nucleotides are TGTGCCTGTGACTTACTGGGGTCCAGCTCCTGGGACACCCGACAGATGTTTTTC. Translating it yields CACDLLGSSSWDTRQMFF.